One and the same sample provided the 26 T cell receptor beta chains below, sequenced in a study of T cell clonotyping in hematopoietic cell transplantation. Here immunoSEQ multiplex PCR was the method, and the copy in TCRdb shows in-frame clones only, minus some. The data contain tens of thousands of clones, 90% to 97% of them seen just once; the ten biggest clones take up roughly 1.7%. Described time point: recipient sample about 28 days before transplant, after cytoreduction. The starting material was peripheral blood mononuclear cells, obtained before stem cell transplant. The receptors here all came from a woman between 50 and 59 years old with acute myeloid leukemia. Some clones in this sample may be carry-over from other donors' samples.

The chain uses TRBV7-3 and TRBJ2-5; D may correspond to TRBD1 or TRBD2 (7 bases each). V was clipped by 2 bases and J by 5 bases, with 15 bases between them. Germline V gives CDR1 SGHTA, CDR2 FQGTGA. There are 15 residues in the CDR3. CDR3 sequence: CASSLLGGGAETQYF. CDR3 sequence (DNA): TGTGCCAGCAGCTTATTGGGAGGGGGCGCTGAGACCCAGTACTTC.

The chain combines TRBV7-9 with TRBJ1-4, with unresolved D. The CDR3 sequence is 13 residues long. The germline gives CDR1 SEHNR, CDR2 FQNEAQ (reference sequence). Deletions cut 5 bases from V and 6 bases from J, with 10 bases between. The CDR3 protein is CASSEPGYEKLFF. In nucleotides, the CDR3 is TGTGCCAGCAGCGAGCCCGGGTATGAAAAACTGTTTTTT.

The chain recombines TRBV30 with TRBJ1-6; no clear D gene. V lost 2 bases and J lost 10, with 6 bases in between. This CDR3 has 11 amino acids. Germline assignment: CDR1 GTSNPN and CDR2 SVGIG (reference sequence). DNA of the CDR3: TGTGCCTGGAGTACCACGTCACCCCTCCACTTT. Translation gives CAWSTTSPLHF.

V is TRBV30 and J is TRBJ1-1; 10 nucleotides match TRBD1. Looked up from germline, CDR1 is GTSNPN and CDR2 is SVGIG (reference sequence). The CDR3 is 15 amino acids. The chain's CDR3 is CAGGTGDFMNTEAFF. DNA of the CDR3: TGTGCTGGCGGGACAGGGGATTTCATGAACACTGAAGCTTTCTTT.

The chain carries TRBV19 and TRBJ1-4; 7 bases align to TRBD1. Germline V gives CDR1 LNHDA, CDR2 SQIVND (reference sequence). The length of the CDR3 is 16 residues. V lost 6 bases, J lost 1 base, and 8 bases stayed unmatched. CDR3 region: CASRQGTAGTNEKLFF. In nucleotides, the CDR3 is TGTGCCAGTAGACAAGGGACAGCTGGAACTAATGAAAAACTGTTTTTT.

The V call is TRBV6-5, the J call TRBJ1-1; D not resolved. The germline CDR1 and CDR2 sequences are MNHEY and SVGAGI. This CDR3 is built from 11 residues. Trimming shortened V by 7 bases and J by 2 bases, and 5 bases separated the two germline ends. This CDR3 reads CASTGNTEAFF. The CDR3 region has the DNA TGTGCCAGCACCGGTAACACTGAAGCTTTCTTT.

This clone has a single count. V usage is TRBV2 and J usage is TRBJ2-1; D ambiguous. Germline V lookup: CDR1 SNHLY, CDR2 FYNNEI. V was clipped by 4 bases and J by 0 bases, with 10 bases between them. The CDR3 runs 15 residues. CDR3 coding DNA: TGTGCCAGCAGTGTTCCTCAGAGCTCCTACAATGAGCAGTTCTTC. It is translated as CASSVPQSSYNEQFF.

V and J are TRBV5-1 and TRBJ2-5; 9 nucleotides match TRBD2. J lost 1 base, V lost 0 bases, and 4 bases had no gene match. Germline lookup yields CDR1 SGHRS and CDR2 YFSETQ. The CDR3 is 16 amino acids. Here the CDR3 reads CASSLGVTSGQETQYF. DNA of the CDR3: TGCGCCAGCAGCTTGGGTGTGACTAGCGGCCAAGAGACCCAGTACTTC.

The rearrangement uses TRBV28 and TRBJ2-3; 10 bases align to TRBD2. Looked up from germline, CDR1 is MDHEN and CDR2 is SYDVKM. This CDR3 has 15 residues. Losses at the gene ends were 3 bases for V and 3 bases for J; bases not matched to a gene: 3. In DNA form, the CDR3 reads TGTGCCAGCAGTTTCCCGGGACTAGCGACAGATACGCAGTATTTT. Its protein product is CASSFPGLATDTQYF.

This chain uses TRBV6-1 with TRBJ2-7, with D possibly matching TRBD2 (6 bases). The CDR3 contains 15 residues. Germline-derived CDR1 and CDR2 are MNHNS and SASEGT. With 2 bases removed from V and 2 bases from J, the gap between germline ends came to 13 bases. CDR3 loop: CASSEHLWGAYEQYF. CDR3 bases: TGTGCCAGCAGTGAACATTTGTGGGGGGCCTACGAGCAGTACTTC.

The chain combines TRBV7-2 with TRBJ1-5; tentative D call: TRBD1 (6 bases). Trimming cost V 1 base and J 4 bases, with 8 bases left between them. The V gene's germline CDR1 is SGHTA and CDR2 FQGNSA. The CDR3 length is 14 residues. The CDR3 spells CASSLETGNQPQHF. CDR3 sequence (DNA): TGTGCCAGCAGCTTAGAAACAGGGAATCAGCCCCAGCATTTT.

CDR3 nucleotides: TGTGCCAGCAGCAGGGGGGGGATGAACAGGGCCAACGAGCAGTACTTC. Its translation is CASSRGGMNRANEQYF. The genes are TRBV9 and TRBJ2-7; D perhaps matches TRBD2 (7 bases). CDR1 is SGDLS, CDR2 YYNGEE, per germline. The CDR3 is 16 residues long. Trimming shortened V by 4 bases and J by 5 bases, and 22 bases separated the two germline ends.

This rearrangement joins TRBV14 to TRBJ2-3, with D perhaps matching TRBD1 (8 bases). The CDR3 spans 17 residues. The germline CDR1 and CDR2 sequences are SGHDN and FVKESK. Trimming stripped 3 bases from V and 4 bases from J, with 20 bases between. In DNA form, the CDR3 reads TGTGCCAGCAGCCATCTCCCCAGGACAGGGAGGGCAGATACGCAGTATTTT. Amino acids: CASSHLPRTGRADTQYF.

The genes are TRBV6-4 and TRBJ2-1; TRBD2 aligns across 11 bases. Germline CDR1 is MRHNA and CDR2 is SNTAGT. The junction had 7 bases not matched to a gene; V was cut back by 4 bases and J by 8 bases. This CDR3 region has 15 residues. The CDR3 sequence: CASSVIAGGIYEQFF. The CDR3 DNA follows: TGTGCCAGCAGTGTGATAGCGGGGGGGATCTATGAGCAGTTCTTC.

V is TRBV28 and J is TRBJ1-1; D is undetermined. The CDR3 sequence is 11 residues long. Germline lookup yields CDR1 MDHEN and CDR2 SYDVKM. V lost 8 bases and J 0 bases, leaving 4 bases between the germline ends. CDR3 DNA: TGTGCCAGCTTTATGAACACTGAAGCTTTCTTT. This sequence encodes CASFMNTEAFF.

J is TRBJ1-5 and V is TRBV7-9; no firm D call. Germline CDR1 is SEHNR and CDR2 is FQNEAQ (reference sequence). V lost 1 base and J 8 bases, leaving 9 bases between the germline ends. This CDR3 has 13 residues. The CDR3 sequence: CASSLDQDKPQHF. For the CDR3, the DNA is TGTGCCAGCAGCTTAGACCAAGATAAGCCCCAGCATTTT.

The rearrangement uses TRBV30 and TRBJ1-1, with D unclear. Germline CDR1 and CDR2: GTSNPN and SVGIG (reference sequence). Between the trimmed V and J ends, which lost 0 bases and 2 bases, there was a span of 1 base. The CDR3 contains 11 residues. In DNA, the CDR3 is TGTGCCTGGAGTGTAAACACTGAAGCTTTCTTT. This translates into CAWSVNTEAFF.

The chain employs TRBV11-1 and TRBJ2-2; 13 bases fit TRBD2. V shed 4 bases, J shed 5 bases, and the junction held 7 bases outside the gene matches. Germline CDR1 is SGHAT and CDR2 is FQDESV (reference sequence). This CDR3 is 17 amino acids long. The CDR3 sequence is CASSSRTSGGGTGELFF. The DNA of the CDR3 is TGTGCCAGCAGCTCCCGGACTAGCGGGGGCGGAACCGGGGAGCTGTTTTTT.

This chain joins TRBV20-1 and TRBJ2-7; a possible D gene is TRBD2 (6 bases). CDR3 length equals 11 residues. Trimming cost V 8 bases and J 2 bases, with 10 bases left between them. Germline lookup yields CDR1 DFQATT and CDR2 SNEGSKA (reference sequence). The CDR3 loop reads CSIAEPYEQYF. In DNA, the CDR3 is TGCAGTATAGCGGAGCCCTACGAGCAGTACTTC.

The rearrangement links TRBV18 to TRBJ1-1; D unresolved. Trimming removed 0 bases from V and 4 bases from J, with 3 bases in between. The CDR3 is 12 amino acids. Per the germline V gene, CDR1 is KGHSH and CDR2 is LQKENI. The CDR3 region is CASSPPGTEAFF. Written as DNA, the CDR3 is TGTGCCAGCTCACCACCGGGCACTGAAGCTTTCTTT.

The table lists this clone with a count of one. The J gene is TRBJ2-2, the V gene TRBV30, with D hard to call. The CDR3 contains 10 residues. Trimming removed 8 bases at V and 13 bases at J, with 14 bases between. Germline CDR1 is GTSNPN and CDR2 is SVGIG (reference sequence). CDR3 nucleotides: TGTGCCGCTAAGGCGGTTGGGCTGTTTTTT. Protein product: CAAKAVGLFF.

J is TRBJ2-3 and V is TRBV6-1; D is perhaps TRBD2 (6 bases). The CDR3 length is 14 residues. V shed 4 bases and J shed 8 bases, with 16 bases lying between them. Germline CDR1 and CDR2: MNHNS and SASEGT. The CDR3 DNA is TGTGCCAGCAGTGGTCGGACTATCCGAGTTACGCAGTATTTT. Its protein product is CASSGRTIRVTQYF.

This rearrangement joins TRBV7-2 to TRBJ2-7, with 7 positions matching TRBD1. V was clipped by 5 bases and J by 2 bases; unmatched bases: 6. CDR3 length equals 14 residues. Germline V lookup: CDR1 SGHTA, CDR2 FQGNSA. The CDR3 is CASSQETGPYEQYF. CDR3 DNA: TGTGCCAGCAGCCAAGAGACAGGGCCCTACGAGCAGTACTTC.

This clone has a single count. The V call is TRBV5-6, the J call TRBJ1-3; a weak D match, TRBD1 (5 bases). This CDR3 contains 16 residues. Trimming took off 2 bases at V and 0 bases at J, with 12 bases between the two ends. Per germline, CDR1 SGHDT and CDR2 YYEEEE. CDR3 loop: CASSLLTGYSGNTIYF. The CDR3 nucleotides are TGTGCCAGCAGCTTATTAACAGGCTACTCTGGAAACACCATATATTTT. The full variable domain, with the rest looked up from reference TRBV5-6 and TRBJ1-3, is DAGVTQSPTHLIKTRGQQVTLRCSPKSGHDTVSWYQQALGQGPQFIFQYYEEEERQRGNFPDRFSGHQFPNYSSELNVNALLLGDSALYLCASSLLTGYSGNTIYFGEGSWLTVV.

This clone was seen just once. Written as DNA, the CDR3 is TGTGCCAGCAGCCTGAATCAAGAGACCCAGTACTTC. This codes for CASSLNQETQYF. The J gene is TRBJ2-5, the V gene TRBV7-9; D not resolved. Germline loops: CDR1 SEHNR, CDR2 FQNEAQ (reference sequence). V was trimmed by 5 bases and J by 2 bases, leaving 6 bases between them. The CDR3 loop spans 12 amino acids.

The rearrangement links TRBV15 to TRBJ1-1, with no clear D. The V and J ends lost 1 base and 6 bases respectively, with 12 bases between them. The CDR3 is 14 residues long. The V gene's germline CDR1 is LNHNV and CDR2 YYDKDF (reference sequence). The CDR3 reads CATSRVSWVSEAFF. Here the CDR3 DNA reads TGTGCCACCAGCAGAGTTAGTTGGGTCTCTGAAGCTTTCTTT.